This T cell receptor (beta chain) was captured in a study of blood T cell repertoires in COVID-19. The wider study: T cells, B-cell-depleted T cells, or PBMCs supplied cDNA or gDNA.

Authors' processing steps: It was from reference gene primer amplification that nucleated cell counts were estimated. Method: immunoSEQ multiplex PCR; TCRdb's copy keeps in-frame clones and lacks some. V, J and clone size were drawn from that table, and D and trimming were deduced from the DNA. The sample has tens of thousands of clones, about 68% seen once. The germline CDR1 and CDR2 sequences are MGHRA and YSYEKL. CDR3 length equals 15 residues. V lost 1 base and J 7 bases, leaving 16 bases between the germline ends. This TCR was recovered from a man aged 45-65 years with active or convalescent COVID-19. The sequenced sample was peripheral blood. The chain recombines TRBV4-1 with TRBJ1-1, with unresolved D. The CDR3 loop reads CASSQVNRGEGEAFF. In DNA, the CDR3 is TGCGCCAGCAGCCAAGTCAATCGGGGAGAGGGTGAAGCTTTCTTT.